The 28 T cell receptor beta chains given below trace back to one sample, sequenced in a study of blood T cell repertoires in COVID-19. TCRdb's copy holds only in-frame clones and misses some; the assay was immunoSEQ multiplex PCR. The data hold around 280,000 clones, with around nine tenths observed a single time. Specimen: peripheral blood. These receptors came from a woman aged 25 to 39 with COVID-19, enrolled during active disease.

V is TRBV28 and J is TRBJ1-5; 9 bases line up with TRBD1. Germline CDR1 and CDR2: MDHEN and SYDVKM. V trimming: 5 bases; J trimming: 4 bases; junction bases outside the gene matches: 9. The CDR3 consists of 16 residues. CDR3 protein: CASSPADRGWNQPQHF. DNA of the CDR3: TGTGCCAGCAGTCCGGCGGACAGGGGTTGGAATCAGCCCCAGCATTTT.

The chain combines TRBV5-4 with TRBJ2-3; 8 positions match TRBD2. Per germline, CDR1 SGHNT and CDR2 YYREEE (reference sequence). The CDR3 consists of 14 residues. Trimming at V came to 4 bases and at J to 5 bases, leaving 6 bases not matched to a gene. The CDR3 region has the DNA TGTGCCAGCAGCGGGGGACTAGACCTAGATACGCAGTATTTT. Protein product: CASSGGLDLDTQYF.

This clone was found once. The chain links TRBV5-6 to TRBJ2-3; the D is unclear. Trimming took 1 base from V and 0 from J, leaving 9 bases between them. Germline V CDR1 and CDR2: SGHDT, YYEEEE. There are 15 residues in the CDR3. CDR3 in amino acids: CASSLLETSTDTQYF. The CDR3 nucleotides read TGTGCCAGCAGCTTGCTGGAGACTAGCACAGATACGCAGTATTTT.

V usage is TRBV6-5 and J usage is TRBJ2-3; maybe TRBD2 (5 bases). From germline, CDR1 is MNHEY and CDR2 SVGAGI. Trimming stripped 2 bases from V and 2 bases from J, with 8 bases between. The CDR3 is 14 amino acids. The CDR3 nucleotides are TGTGCCAGCAGTTACACAGACTACACAGATACGCAGTATTTT. Amino acid sequence: CASSYTDYTDTQYF.

V usage is TRBV5-1 and J usage is TRBJ2-3; D ambiguous. The CDR3 is 12 residues long. Trimming took off 7 bases at V and 11 bases at J, with 17 bases between the two ends. The germline V gene has CDR1 SGHRS and CDR2 YFSETQ. CDR3 in amino acids: CASGLDPLGQYF. The CDR3, as DNA: TGCGCCAGCGGTTTAGATCCTCTAGGGCAGTATTTT.

A single count supports this clone. The genes are TRBV5-4 and TRBJ2-5; D might be TRBD2 (6 bases). There are 14 residues in the CDR3. V was pared by 4 bases and J by 7 bases, with 17 bases between. The germline gives CDR1 SGHNT, CDR2 YYREEE (reference sequence). The chain's CDR3 is CASSPDGLRGTQYF. CDR3 in DNA: TGTGCCAGCAGCCCCGATGGACTAAGAGGGACCCAGTACTTC. The whole variable domain, filled in from reference TRBV5-4 and TRBJ2-5, reads ETGVTQSPTHLIKTRGQQVTLRCSSQSGHNTVSWYQQALGQGPQFIFQYYREEENGRGNFPPRFSGLQFPNYSSELNVNALELDDSALYLCASSPDGLRGTQYFGPGTRLLVL.

The chain recombines TRBV18 with TRBJ2-3; TRBD1 might be the D (6 bases). This CDR3 region has 13 residues. Trimming removed 3 bases at V and 3 bases at J, with 7 bases between. Germline V CDR1 and CDR2: KGHSH, LQKENI. The CDR3 here is CASSPTGTDTQYF. In nucleotides, the CDR3 is TGTGCCAGCTCACCTACAGGGACAGATACGCAGTATTTT.

This chain joins TRBV5-1 and TRBJ2-3; 9 bases fit TRBD2. Trimming at V came to 0 bases and at J to 3 bases, leaving 8 bases not matched to a gene. CDR1 is SGHRS and CDR2 is YFSETQ in the germline V gene. The CDR3 covers 17 residues. The CDR3 protein is CASSLVATSGGTDTQYF. In DNA, the CDR3 is TGCGCCAGCAGCTTGGTAGCGACTAGCGGAGGAACAGATACGCAGTATTTT.

The rearrangement links TRBV6-5 to TRBJ1-6; 7 positions agree with TRBD1. The CDR3 has 14 amino acids. The V segment lost 6 bases and the J segment 5 bases; nucleotides outside the gene matches: 4. Germline V gives CDR1 MNHEY, CDR2 SVGAGI. CDR3 protein: CASSHGTDNSPLHF. CDR3 bases: TGTGCCAGCAGCCACGGGACAGATAATTCACCCCTCCACTTT.

The rearrangement uses TRBV3-1 (or the pseudogene TRBV3-2) and TRBJ2-7; 7 nucleotides line up with TRBD2. Germline V gives CDR1 LGHDT, CDR2 YNNKEL (reference sequence). The CDR3 is 14 amino acids. Losses at the gene ends were 4 bases for V and 6 bases for J; bases not matched to a gene: 9. In DNA form, the CDR3 reads TGTGCCAGCAGCCCTCGGACGGGGGGTGCCGAGCAGTACTTC. This sequence encodes CASSPRTGGAEQYF.

This chain connects TRBV5-4 to TRBJ2-5; possibly TRBD2 for D (5 bases). V was cut by 5 bases and J by 1 base, with 9 bases left in between. The V gene's germline CDR1 is SGHNT and CDR2 YYREEE (reference sequence). The CDR3 loop spans 13 amino acids. Written as DNA, the CDR3 is TGTGCCAGCAGGGCGGGTCCCCAAGAGACCCAGTACTTC. Translation: CASRAGPQETQYF.

The CDR3 here is CASGLVTGDSYNEQFF. CDR3 nucleotides: TGTGCTAGTGGTTTGGTGACAGGGGATTCTTACAATGAGCAGTTCTTC. The gene calls are TRBV12-5 and TRBJ2-1; 8 nucleotides align to TRBD1. The CDR3 extends over 16 amino acids. J was trimmed by 4 bases and V by 0 bases; bases with no gene match: 5. From germline, CDR1 is LGHNT and CDR2 FRNRAP.

CDR3 DNA sequence: TGCGCCAGCAGCTTGGCGGGACAGGGTTCCTACAATGAGCAGTTCTTC. This codes for CASSLAGQGSYNEQFF. This chain uses TRBV5-1 with TRBJ2-1; 9 bases are shared with TRBD1. The trim removed 0 bases at V and 1 base at J, leaving 2 bases unmatched. This CDR3 comprises 16 residues. The V gene's germline CDR1 is SGHRS and CDR2 YFSETQ.

This chain links TRBV28 with TRBJ2-5; TRBD1 aligns across 9 bases. The CDR3 is 16 amino acids. Trimming at V came to 2 bases and at J to 1 base, leaving 5 bases not matched to a gene. Germline V lookup: CDR1 MDHEN, CDR2 SYDVKM. CDR3 sequence (DNA): TGTGCCAGCAGTTTAGGGGGGACAGGGCCCCAAGAGACCCAGTACTTC. Encoded protein: CASSLGGTGPQETQYF.

This chain joins TRBV29-1 and TRBJ1-1; 7 bases map to TRBD1. Germline V gene data show CDR1 as SQVTM and CDR2 as ANQGSEA. The CDR3 contains 13 residues. The V segment lost 5 bases and the J segment 4 bases; nucleotides outside the gene matches: 7. The CDR3 spells CSVRKGASTEAFF. The CDR3 DNA sequence: TGCAGCGTTCGTAAGGGGGCTAGCACTGAAGCTTTCTTT.

The J gene is TRBJ2-2, the V gene TRBV19, with unresolved D. The CDR3 has 14 amino acids. Between the trimmed V and J ends, which lost 5 bases and 1 base, there was a span of 8 bases. Germline CDR1 and CDR2: LNHDA and SQIVND (reference sequence). CDR3 protein: CASSPRENTGELFF. CDR3 bases: TGTGCCAGTAGTCCCCGAGAGAACACCGGGGAGCTGTTTTTT.

The chain uses TRBV4-1 and TRBJ2-7; possibly TRBD1 for D (5 bases). The V end was cut by 1 base, the J end by 5 bases, with 15 bases between. The germline V gene encodes CDR1 MGHRA and CDR2 YSYEKL. The CDR3 is 15 amino acids. CDR3 DNA sequence: TGCGCCAGCAGCCAAGGGGGCTCAAGAAGGGACGAGCAGTACTTC. This sequence encodes CASSQGGSRRDEQYF.

The chain is built from TRBV4-1 and TRBJ2-7; a possible D gene is TRBD2 (7 bases). Trimming cost V 3 bases and J 4 bases, with 25 bases left between them. CDR1 is MGHRA and CDR2 is YSYEKL in the germline V gene. The length of the CDR3 is 18 residues. CDR3 in amino acids: CASSQGLQRGGLIYEQYF. The CDR3 coding sequence is TGCGCCAGCAGCCAGGGCCTCCAGAGGGGGGGCCTTATTTACGAGCAGTACTTC.

The chain uses TRBV11-3 and TRBJ2-1; 8 bases align to TRBD2. Losses at the gene ends were 1 base for V and 6 bases for J; bases not matched to a gene: 5. Germline V gene sequence: CDR1 SGHNT, CDR2 YENEEA. The CDR3 sequence is 15 residues long. Here the CDR3 reads CASSLGGTRGNEQFF. The CDR3, as DNA: TGTGCCAGCAGCTTAGGGGGGACTAGGGGCAATGAGCAGTTCTTC.

This chain uses TRBV4-1 with TRBJ2-7; 7 bases fit TRBD1. The trim removed 4 bases at V and 2 bases at J, leaving 5 bases unmatched. The CDR3 covers 14 residues. Germline assignment: CDR1 MGHRA and CDR2 YSYEKL. CDR3 region: CASSPGTGAYEQYF. The CDR3 DNA is TGCGCCAGCAGCCCAGGTACAGGGGCCTACGAGCAGTACTTC.

The chain couples TRBV25-1 to TRBJ2-1, with TRBD2 matching 11 bases. The CDR3 is made up of 17 amino acids. Per the germline V gene, CDR1 is MGHDK and CDR2 is SYGVNS. The junction had 11 bases not matched to a gene; V was cut back by 5 bases and J by 5 bases. CDR3 DNA sequence: TGTGCCAGCAGTTCGACTAGCGGGGCCCTCCTAGACAATGAGCAGTTCTTC. This gives the protein CASSSTSGALLDNEQFF.

This chain links TRBV5-1 with TRBJ2-7; a weak D match, TRBD2 (5 bases). The CDR3 has 13 residues. Trimming left V 6 bases short and J 3 bases short, with 13 bases between. CDR1 is SGHRS, CDR2 YFSETQ, per germline. The CDR3 reads CASTAIGGYEQYF. Here the CDR3 DNA reads TGCGCCAGCACCGCCATCGGAGGCTACGAGCAGTACTTC.

The V gene is TRBV7-2, the J gene TRBJ2-1, with 13 nucleotides matching TRBD2. Germline V lookup: CDR1 SGHTA, CDR2 FQGNSA. CDR3 length: 15 residues. The trim removed 5 bases at V and 9 bases at J, leaving 7 bases unmatched. As DNA, the CDR3 is TGTGCCAGCAGCCGGCGGACTAGCGGGGGAAGTGAGCAGTTCTTC. It yields the protein CASSRRTSGGSEQFF.

This rearrangement joins TRBV11-2 to TRBJ1-3; maybe TRBD1 (5 bases). The germline gives CDR1 SGHAT, CDR2 FQNNGV. This CDR3 has 16 amino acids. V was shortened by 3 bases and J by 0 bases, with 12 bases between the two germline ends. The CDR3 reads CASSFRGGSSGNTIYF. CDR3 bases: TGTGCCAGCAGCTTTAGGGGCGGTAGCTCTGGAAACACCATATATTTT.

In this sample, this clone turned up once. The chain couples TRBV5-1 to TRBJ1-3; D perhaps matches TRBD1 (6 bases). Trimming removed 4 bases from V and 1 base from J, with 15 bases in between. This CDR3 has 16 residues. The germline V gene encodes CDR1 SGHRS and CDR2 YFSETQ. The chain's CDR3 is CASSGGPGLSGNTIYF. The CDR3 DNA is TGCGCCAGCAGCGGGGGCCCAGGGTTGTCTGGAAACACCATATATTTT.

The rearrangement links TRBV3-1 (or the pseudogene TRBV3-2) to TRBJ1-1; possible D gene TRBD1, 5 bases. The germline gives CDR1 LGHDT, CDR2 YNNKEL (reference sequence). Trimming pared 5 bases from V and 2 bases from J, leaving 24 bases between. This CDR3 is 18 amino acids long. The CDR3 nucleotides read TGTGCCAGCAGCTCCATTCTCGGGGGAGGAGGGAGAAACACTGAAGCTTTCTTT. Its protein is CASSSILGGGGRNTEAFF.

The chain uses TRBV3-1 (or the pseudogene TRBV3-2) and TRBJ1-2; weak D call: TRBD1 (5 bases). Germline loops: CDR1 LGHDT, CDR2 YNNKEL (reference sequence). The length of the CDR3 is 14 residues. Trimming left V 1 base short and J 3 bases short, with 9 bases between. CDR3: CASSQGWGDYGYTF. For the CDR3, the DNA is TGTGCCAGCAGCCAAGGGTGGGGGGACTATGGCTACACCTTC.

J is TRBJ2-7 and V is TRBV7-9; D is undetermined. The V gene's germline CDR1 is SEHNR and CDR2 FQNEAQ (reference sequence). This CDR3 region has 13 residues. Trimming pared 0 bases from V and 7 bases from J, leaving 10 bases between. Written as DNA, the CDR3 is TGTGCCAGCAGCTTAGCCCATGGCTCGGAGCAGTACTTC. Translation gives CASSLAHGSEQYF.